The present T cell receptor (beta chain) was sequenced within a study of blood T cell repertoires in COVID-19 (TCRdb year 2020). Some background on the complete study: Samples from collaborators originated in the United States, Italy and Spain and spanned both the acute and convalescent phases of COVID-19. The material from the prospective study consisted of cDNA or gDNA derived from T cells, B-cell-depleted T cells, or PBMCs. Deeply sampled blood TCRbeta repertoires from subjects exposed to, actively infected with, or recovered from COVID-19 were included in the dataset. The repertoires were made available in a free public database intended to serve as a resource for research on the immune response to SARS-CoV-2. Samples were obtained from the ongoing ImmuneRACE study (first 160 participants) and from over 1,000 subjects provided by 6 global collaborators. A de-identified subject ID, COVID-19 status, age in years and sex were almost always included in the sample metadata. HLA class I and class II types, where available, came from metadata supplied by the sample provider rather than from assay-based typing.

Findings and caveats that apply to the study as a whole: Clinical and demographic metadata were provided uncurated, with the amount varying by source and participant.

Enrolling through a virtual design, the prospective study's participants ranged in age from about 18 to 100 years and lived across around 25 United States geographic areas. Cohort assignment in the prospective study relied on participant-reported clinical history from a screening survey and a study questionnaire. Each participant in the prospective study had whole blood, serum and a nasopharyngeal or oropharyngeal swab collected by mobile phlebotomists. Over a roughly 2-month period, participants in the prospective study had the option of providing additional blood draws and questionnaires. Prospective study blood samples were shipped either frozen or at room temperature before DNA extraction. A word on this clone: Which antigen it targets is not known. The sample holds no much larger clone one base away, and base qualities are not on file. The identical CDR3 is also encoded by other nucleotide sequences in the sample.

The junction shows trimming of 4 bases on V and 2 bases on J, and the gene matches do not reach 4 bases of it. Reading from cysteine to phenylalanine, the CDR3 counts 15 amino acids. The CDR3 DNA has 45 bases and is translated from base 1. For CDR1 and CDR2, the germline V gene (reference sequence) lists LGHDT and YNNKEL. TCRbeta CDR3 regions were amplified from genomic DNA using the immunoSEQ Assay, a bias-controlled multiplex PCR. The study's own analysis went as follows. The number of nucleated cells in each sample was estimated by amplification of reference gene primers within the assay. To quantify the absolute abundance of each unique TCRbeta CDR3 rearrangement, sequence reads were collapsed and filtered. For each sample, productive Simpson clonality was calculated as the square root of Simpson's diversity index across productive rearrangements. Not all clones reach the TCRdb copy of this immuneACCESS table, which keeps in-frame sequences only. Checked studies attribute under half of the gap to unresolved V genes and leave the rest unexplained. V, J and clone size are taken as reported in that table, and D and trimming were inferred from the DNA itself. The table for this sample lists a few hundred thousand clones; around 86% of them were counted only once. The top ten clonotypes cover about 4% of the sample.

The sequencing input was PBMCs or T cells enriched from blood (not recorded which). The sequence derives from a woman between 40 and 55 years old with acute COVID-19. The chain is encoded by TRBV3-1 (or the pseudogene TRBV3-2) joined to TRBJ2-1, with TRBD2 identical over 8 junction bases. The nucleotides read TGTGCCAGCAGCCCCAGCGGGGGCGCCTACAATGAGCAGTTCTTC. Translated, this gives CASSPSGGAYNEQFF.